What follows is one T cell receptor (beta chain) and its context. This likely reflects a read error, since a far larger clone is one base away. The data were obtained in a study of prognosis after radiotherapy for stage I lung cancer. TCR beta CDR3 was amplified from genomic DNA by two-round multiplex PCR. During first-round PCR, primers specific to each TRBV and TRBJ gene were used. TCRdb re-derived calls from the multiplex PCR reads in MiXCR, one entry per CDR3 protein. This table has 25,000 to 35,000 distinct CDR3 sequences, roughly 49% appearing once. CDR3 length: 15 amino acids. The germline V gene has CDR1 WSHSY and CDR2 SAAADI.

The sequencing used PBMCs, collected before or after stereotactic body radiation therapy (not recorded which). This sequence joins TRBV10-2 and TRBJ2-3, with D perhaps matching TRBD2 (7 bases). The source of this sequence is a donor over 45 with non-small cell lung cancer. The CDR3 sequence is CASSYLGGGTDTQYF. CDR3 coding DNA: TGTGCCAGCAGTTACTTAGGGGGGGGCACAGATACGCAGTATTTT.